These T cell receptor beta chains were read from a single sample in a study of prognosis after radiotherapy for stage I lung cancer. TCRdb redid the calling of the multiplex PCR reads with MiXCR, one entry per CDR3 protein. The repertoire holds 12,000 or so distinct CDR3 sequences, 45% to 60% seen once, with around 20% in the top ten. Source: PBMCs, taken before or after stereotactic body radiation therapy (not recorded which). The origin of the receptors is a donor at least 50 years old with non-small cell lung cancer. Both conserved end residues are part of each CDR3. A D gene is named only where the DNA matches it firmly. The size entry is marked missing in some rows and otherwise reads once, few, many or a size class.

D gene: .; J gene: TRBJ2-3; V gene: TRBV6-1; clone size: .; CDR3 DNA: TGTGCCAGCGGCCCCTCCGAGGCAGATACGCAGTATTTT; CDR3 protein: CASGPSEADTQYF
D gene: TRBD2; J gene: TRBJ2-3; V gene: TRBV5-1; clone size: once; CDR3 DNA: TGCGCCAGCAGCTCACTAGCGAGTAGAGCTTATACGCAGTATTTT; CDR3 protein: CASSSLASRAYTQYF
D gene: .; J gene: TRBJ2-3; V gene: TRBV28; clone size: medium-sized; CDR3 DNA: TGTGCCAGCAGCTCCTACACAGATACGCAGTATTTT; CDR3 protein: CASSSYTDTQYF
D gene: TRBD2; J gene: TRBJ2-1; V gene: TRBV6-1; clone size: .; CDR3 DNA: TGTGCCAGCAGTGACGGGACTAGCGGGAGTGAGGTCGATGAGCAGTTCTTC; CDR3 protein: CASSDGTSGSEVDEQFF
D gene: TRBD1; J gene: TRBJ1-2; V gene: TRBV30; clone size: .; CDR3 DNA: TGTGCCTGGAGAAAGGGACAGAACTATGGCTACACCTTC; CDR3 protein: CAWRKGQNYGYTF
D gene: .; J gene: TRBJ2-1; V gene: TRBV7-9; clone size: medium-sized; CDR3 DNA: TGTGCCAGCAGCTCCTCACAAGGGACAATGCACAATGAGCAGTTCTTC; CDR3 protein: CASSSSQGTMHNEQFF
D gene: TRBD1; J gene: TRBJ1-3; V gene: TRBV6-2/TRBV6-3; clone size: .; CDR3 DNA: TGTGCCAGCACCGACAGGGCGGCTGGAAACACCATATATTTT; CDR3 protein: CASTDRAAGNTIYF
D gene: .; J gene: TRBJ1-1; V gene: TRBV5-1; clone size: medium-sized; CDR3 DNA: TGCGCCAGCAGGCAGGGTGGGTCCCTAGGACAGACTGAAGCTTTCTTT; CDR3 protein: CASRQGGSLGQTEAFF
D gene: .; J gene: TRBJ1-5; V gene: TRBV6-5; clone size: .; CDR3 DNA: TGTGCCAGCAGTTATGACTCGGATCAGCCCCAGCATTTT; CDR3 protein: CASSYDSDQPQHF
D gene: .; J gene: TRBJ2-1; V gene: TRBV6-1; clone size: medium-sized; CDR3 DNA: TGTGCCAGCAGTGACGGGCAGAGCTCCTACAATGAGCAGTTCTTC; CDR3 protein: CASSDGQSSYNEQFF
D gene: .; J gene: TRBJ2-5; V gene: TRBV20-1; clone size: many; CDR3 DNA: TGCAGTGCCCCGACCCTAGGCAAAGAGACCCAGTACTTC; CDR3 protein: CSAPTLGKETQYF
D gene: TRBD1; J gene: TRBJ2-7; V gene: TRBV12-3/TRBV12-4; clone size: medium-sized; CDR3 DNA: TGTGCCAGCAGTCAAAACAGGGGGGTGGGCCAATACGAGCAGTACTTC; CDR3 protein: CASSQNRGVGQYEQYF
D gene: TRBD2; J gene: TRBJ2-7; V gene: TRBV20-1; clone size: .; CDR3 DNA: TGCAGTGCCAAAAAGACTAGCGGGAGGGCCGCCTCGGGGAACGAGCAGTACTTC; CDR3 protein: CSAKKTSGRAASGNEQYF
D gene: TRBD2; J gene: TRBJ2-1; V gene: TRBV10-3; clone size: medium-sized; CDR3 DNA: TGTGCCATCGGGGGACTAGCGGACAATGAGCAGTTCTTC; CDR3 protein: CAIGGLADNEQFF
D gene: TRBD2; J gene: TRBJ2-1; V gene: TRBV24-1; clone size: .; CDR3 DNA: TGTGCCACCAGTGATTCGCTAGCGGGCGTATACAATGAGCAGTTCTTC; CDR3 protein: CATSDSLAGVYNEQFF
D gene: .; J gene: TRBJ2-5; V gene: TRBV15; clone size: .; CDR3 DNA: TGTGCCACCAGCAGAGTGGACAGACAAGAGACCCAGTACTTC; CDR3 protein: CATSRVDRQETQYF
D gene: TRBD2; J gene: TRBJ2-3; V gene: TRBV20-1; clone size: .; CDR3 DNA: TGCAGTGCTCCGACGCGGACTAGCGGGGGCGCAGATACGCAGTATTTT; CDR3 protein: CSAPTRTSGGADTQYF
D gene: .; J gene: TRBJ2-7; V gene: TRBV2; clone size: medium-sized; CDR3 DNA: TGTGCCAGCAGGGGCGGAACAGGCCACTACGAGCAGTACTTC; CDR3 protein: CASRGGTGHYEQYF
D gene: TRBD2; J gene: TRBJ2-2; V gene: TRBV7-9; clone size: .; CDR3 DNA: TGTGCCAGCAGCTCCCAACTTGGTAGCGGGAGGGCCACCGGGGATCTGTTTTTT; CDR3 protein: CASSSQLGSGRATGDLFF
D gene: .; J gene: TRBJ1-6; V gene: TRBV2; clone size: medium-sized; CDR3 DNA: TGTGCCAGCGGCCAGGATTCACCCCTCCACTTT; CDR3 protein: CASGQDSPLHF
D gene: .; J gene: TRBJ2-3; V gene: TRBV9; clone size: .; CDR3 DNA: TGTGCCAGCAGCGTAGCTCGCGACCAAAGGGGTAGGGGTACTCAGTATTTT; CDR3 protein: CASSVARDQRGRGTQYF
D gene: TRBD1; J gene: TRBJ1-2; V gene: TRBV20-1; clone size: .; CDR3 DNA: TGCAGTGCTACCCGGCGGGACAGGGTGGCTGAAGTCTACACCTTC; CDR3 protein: CSATRRDRVAEVYTF
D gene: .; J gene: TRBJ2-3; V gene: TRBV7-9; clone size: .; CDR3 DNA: TGTGCCAGCAGCTTAGCCCCACAGCAGTATTTT; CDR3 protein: CASSLAPQQYF
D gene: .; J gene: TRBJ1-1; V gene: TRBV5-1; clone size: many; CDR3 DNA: TGTGCCAGCAGCACCGGGACGGGCAATGAAGCTTTCTTT; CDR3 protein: CASSTGTGNEAFF
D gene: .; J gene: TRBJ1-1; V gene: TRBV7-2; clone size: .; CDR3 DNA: TGTGCCAGCAGCGGGGGTTTGATTAACACTGAAGCTTTCTTT; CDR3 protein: CASSGGLINTEAFF
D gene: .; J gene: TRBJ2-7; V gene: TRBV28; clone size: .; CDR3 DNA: TGTGCCAGCAGTTTTGGGCAGGACGAGCAGTACTTC; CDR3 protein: CASSFGQDEQYF
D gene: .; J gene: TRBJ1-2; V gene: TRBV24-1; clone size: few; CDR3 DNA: TGTGCCACCAGTGAGAGGGGGGAGCGCGGCTACACCTTC; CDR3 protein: CATSERGERGYTF
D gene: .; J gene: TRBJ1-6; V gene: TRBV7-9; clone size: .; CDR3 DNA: TGTGCCAGCAGCTTCGACAGCGGGCCTTCACCCCTCCGCTTT; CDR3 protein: CASSFDSGPSPLRF
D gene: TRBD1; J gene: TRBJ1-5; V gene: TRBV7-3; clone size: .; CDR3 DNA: TGTGCCAGCAGTGACTCTCGGACAGGGGAGAATGGGAGCAATCAGCCCCAGCATTTT; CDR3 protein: CASSDSRTGENGSNQPQHF
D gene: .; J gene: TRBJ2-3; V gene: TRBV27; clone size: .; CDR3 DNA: TGTGCCAGCAGTTTACGGGGCGCAGATACGCAGTATTTT; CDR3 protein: CASSLRGADTQYF